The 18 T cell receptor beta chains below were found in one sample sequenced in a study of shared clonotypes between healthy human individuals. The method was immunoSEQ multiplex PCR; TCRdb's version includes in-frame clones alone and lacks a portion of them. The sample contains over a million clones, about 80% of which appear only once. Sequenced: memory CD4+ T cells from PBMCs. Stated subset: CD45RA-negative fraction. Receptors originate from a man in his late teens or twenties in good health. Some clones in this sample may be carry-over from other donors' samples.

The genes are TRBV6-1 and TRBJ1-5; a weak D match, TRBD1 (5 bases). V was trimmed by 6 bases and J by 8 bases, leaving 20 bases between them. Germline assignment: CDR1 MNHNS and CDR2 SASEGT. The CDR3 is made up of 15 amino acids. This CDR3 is CASSPRDRKLEPQHF. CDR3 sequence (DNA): TGTGCCAGCAGCCCGAGGGACCGAAAATTGGAGCCCCAGCATTTT.

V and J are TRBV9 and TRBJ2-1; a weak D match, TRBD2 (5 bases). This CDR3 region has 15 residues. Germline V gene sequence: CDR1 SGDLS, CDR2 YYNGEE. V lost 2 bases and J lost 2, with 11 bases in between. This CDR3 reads CASSVLGVTYNEQFF. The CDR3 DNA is TGTGCCAGCAGCGTCCTCGGGGTTACCTACAATGAGCAGTTCTTC. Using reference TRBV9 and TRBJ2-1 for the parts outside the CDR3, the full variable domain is DSGVTQTPKHLITATGQRVTLRCSPRSGDLSVYWYQQSLDQGLQFLIQYYNGEERAKGNILERFSAQQFPDLHSELNLSSLELGDSALYFCASSVLGVTYNEQFFGPGTRLTVL.

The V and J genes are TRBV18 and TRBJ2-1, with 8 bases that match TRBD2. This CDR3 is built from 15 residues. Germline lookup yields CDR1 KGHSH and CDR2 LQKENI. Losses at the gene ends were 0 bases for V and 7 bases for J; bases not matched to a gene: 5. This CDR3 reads CASSPPERGGNEQFF. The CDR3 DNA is TGTGCCAGCTCACCACCGGAACGCGGGGGGAATGAGCAGTTCTTC.

The CDR3 sequence is CASSAQRRSTDTQYF. The CDR3 DNA follows: TGTGCCAGCAGTGCCCAACGGAGAAGCACAGATACGCAGTATTTT. The V call is TRBV2, the J call TRBJ2-3; D call uncertain. Germline V gene data show CDR1 as SNHLY and CDR2 as FYNNEI. Trimming cost V 4 bases and J 0 bases, with 11 bases left between them. The CDR3 covers 15 residues. The full variable domain, rest sourced from reference TRBV2 and TRBJ2-3, is EPEVTQTPSHQVTQMGQEVILRCVPISNHLYFYWYRQILGQKVEFLVSFYNNEISEKSEIFDDQFSVERPDGSNFTLKIRSTKLEDSAMYFCASSAQRRSTDTQYFGPGTRLTVL.

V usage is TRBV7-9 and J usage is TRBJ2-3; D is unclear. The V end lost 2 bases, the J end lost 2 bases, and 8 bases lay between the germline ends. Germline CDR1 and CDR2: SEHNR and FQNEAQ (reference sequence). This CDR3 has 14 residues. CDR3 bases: TGTGCCAGCAGCTTATGGGGATACACAGATACGCAGTATTTT. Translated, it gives CASSLWGYTDTQYF.

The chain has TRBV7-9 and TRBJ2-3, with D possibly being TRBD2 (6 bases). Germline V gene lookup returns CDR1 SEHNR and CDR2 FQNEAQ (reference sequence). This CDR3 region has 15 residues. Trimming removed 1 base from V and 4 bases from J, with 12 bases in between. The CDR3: CASSLVRGLSDTQYF. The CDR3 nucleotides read TGTGCCAGCAGCTTAGTTAGGGGACTCTCAGATACGCAGTATTTT. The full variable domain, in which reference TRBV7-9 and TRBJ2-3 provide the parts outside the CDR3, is DTGVSQNPRHKITKRGQNVTFRCDPISEHNRLYWYRQTLGQGPEFLTYFQNEAQLEKSRLLSDRFSAERPKGSFSTLEIQRTEQGDSAMYLCASSLVRGLSDTQYFGPGTRLTVL.

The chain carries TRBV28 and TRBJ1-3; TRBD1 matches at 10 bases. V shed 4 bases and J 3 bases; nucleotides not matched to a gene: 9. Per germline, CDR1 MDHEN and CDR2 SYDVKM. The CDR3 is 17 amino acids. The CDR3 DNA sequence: TGTGCCAGCAGTTCTATCCGACAGGGGGCAGATGGAAACACCATATATTTT. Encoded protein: CASSSIRQGADGNTIYF. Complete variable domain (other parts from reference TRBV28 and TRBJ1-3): DVKVTQSSRYLVKRTGEKVFLECVQDMDHENMFWYRQDPGLGLRLIYFSYDVKMKEKGDIPEGYSVSREKKERFSLILESASTNQTSMYLCASSSIRQGADGNTIYFGEGSWLTVV.

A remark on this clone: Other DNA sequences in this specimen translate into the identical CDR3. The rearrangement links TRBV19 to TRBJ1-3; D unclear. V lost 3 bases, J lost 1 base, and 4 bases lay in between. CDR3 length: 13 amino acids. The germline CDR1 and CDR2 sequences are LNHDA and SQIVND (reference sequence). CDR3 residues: CASSISSGNTIYF. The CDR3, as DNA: TGTGCCAGTAGTATCTCGTCTGGAAACACCATATATTTT.

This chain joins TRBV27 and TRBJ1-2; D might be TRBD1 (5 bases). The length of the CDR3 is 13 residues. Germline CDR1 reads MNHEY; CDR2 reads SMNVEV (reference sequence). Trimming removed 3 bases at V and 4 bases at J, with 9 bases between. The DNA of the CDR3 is TGTGCCAGCAGTTTCCAGGGAGGCTATGGCTACACCTTC. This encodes CASSFQGGYGYTF.

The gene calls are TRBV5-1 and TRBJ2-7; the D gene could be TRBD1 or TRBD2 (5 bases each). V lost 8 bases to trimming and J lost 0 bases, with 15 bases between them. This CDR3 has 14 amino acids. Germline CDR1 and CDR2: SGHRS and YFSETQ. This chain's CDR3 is CASSGQGPSYEQYF. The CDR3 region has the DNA TGCGCCAGTTCGGGGCAGGGACCCTCCTACGAGCAGTACTTC.

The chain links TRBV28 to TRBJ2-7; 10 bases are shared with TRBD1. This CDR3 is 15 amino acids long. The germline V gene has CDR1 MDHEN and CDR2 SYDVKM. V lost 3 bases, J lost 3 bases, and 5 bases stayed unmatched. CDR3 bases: TGTGCCAGCAGTTTTCAGGGACAGGGGATCTACGAGCAGTACTTC. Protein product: CASSFQGQGIYEQYF. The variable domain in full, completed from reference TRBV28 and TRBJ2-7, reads DVKVTQSSRYLVKRTGEKVFLECVQDMDHENMFWYRQDPGLGLRLIYFSYDVKMKEKGDIPEGYSVSREKKERFSLILESASTNQTSMYLCASSFQGQGIYEQYFGPGTRLTVT.

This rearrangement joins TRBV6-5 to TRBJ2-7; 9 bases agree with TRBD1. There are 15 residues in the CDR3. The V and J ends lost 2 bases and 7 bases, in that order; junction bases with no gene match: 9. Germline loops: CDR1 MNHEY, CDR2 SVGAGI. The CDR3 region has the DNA TGTGCCAGCAGTTACCTTTCGGGACAGGGCCTGGAGCAGTACTTC. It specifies CASSYLSGQGLEQYF.

The CDR3 here is CASSPLLAGGAETQYF. CDR3 sequence (DNA): TGTGCCAGCAGCCCCCTTTTAGCGGGAGGGGCGGAGACCCAGTACTTC. The chain couples TRBV7-3 to TRBJ2-5; 11 positions agree with TRBD2. CDR3 length: 16 amino acids. Looked up from germline, CDR1 is SGHTA and CDR2 is FQGTGA. Trimming at V came to 5 bases and at J to 5 bases, leaving 10 bases not matched to a gene.

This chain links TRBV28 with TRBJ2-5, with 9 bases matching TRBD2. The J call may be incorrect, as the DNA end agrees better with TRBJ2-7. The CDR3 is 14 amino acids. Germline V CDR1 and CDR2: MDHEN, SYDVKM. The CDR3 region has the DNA TGTGCCAGCAGTCGTAGCGGGAGTTTCAACGAGCAGTACTTC. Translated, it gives CASSRSGSFNEQYF.

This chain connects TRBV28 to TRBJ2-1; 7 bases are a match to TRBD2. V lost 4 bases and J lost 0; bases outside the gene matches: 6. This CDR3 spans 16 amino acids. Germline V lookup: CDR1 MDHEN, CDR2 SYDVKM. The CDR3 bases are TGTGCCAGCAGTTCATATCTAGCGGTCTCCTACAATGAGCAGTTCTTC. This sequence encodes CASSSYLAVSYNEQFF. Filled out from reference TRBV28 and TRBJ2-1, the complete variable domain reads DVKVTQSSRYLVKRTGEKVFLECVQDMDHENMFWYRQDPGLGLRLIYFSYDVKMKEKGDIPEGYSVSREKKERFSLILESASTNQTSMYLCASSSYLAVSYNEQFFGPGTRLTVL.

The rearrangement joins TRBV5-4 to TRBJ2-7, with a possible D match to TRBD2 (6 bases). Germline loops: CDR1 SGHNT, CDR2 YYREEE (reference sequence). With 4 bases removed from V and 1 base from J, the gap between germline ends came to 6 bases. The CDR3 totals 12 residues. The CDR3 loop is CASSRGSYEQYF. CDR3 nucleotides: TGTGCCAGCAGCCGGGGGTCCTACGAGCAGTACTTC.

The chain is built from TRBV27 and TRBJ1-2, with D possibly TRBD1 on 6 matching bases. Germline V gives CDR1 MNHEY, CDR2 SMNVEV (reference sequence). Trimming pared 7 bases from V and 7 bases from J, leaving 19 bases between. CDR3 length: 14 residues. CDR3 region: CASKGGASISGYTF. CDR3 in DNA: TGTGCCAGCAAGGGGGGCGCGTCCATCAGTGGCTACACCTTC.

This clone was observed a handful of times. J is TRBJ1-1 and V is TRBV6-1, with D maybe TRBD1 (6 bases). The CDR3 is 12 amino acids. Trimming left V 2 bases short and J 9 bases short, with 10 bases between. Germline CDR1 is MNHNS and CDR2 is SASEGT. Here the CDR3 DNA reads TGTGCCAGCAGTGAAACAGGGTATCAAGCTTTCTTT. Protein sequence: CASSETGYQAFF.